The sequence of this TCR beta chain was determined in a study of blood T cell repertoires in COVID-19. Sequencing was performed with immunoSEQ multiplex PCR; in TCRdb, only in-frame clones are kept and a portion is missing. The sample shows 150,000 to 200,000 clones, around 87% of them seen only once. The CDR3 loop spans 14 amino acids. V lost 7 bases to trimming and J lost 0 bases, with 11 bases between them. Germline loops: CDR1 SGHRS, CDR2 YFSETQ. This TCR was sampled from a man aged 40-49 years with active or convalescent COVID-19. The chain links TRBV5-1 to TRBJ2-1; no clear D. Specimen: peripheral blood. The CDR3 loop is CASLQDSSYNEQFF. CDR3 nucleotide sequence: TGCGCCAGCCTCCAAGATAGCTCCTACAATGAGCAGTTCTTC.